The subject of this entry is one T cell receptor beta chain. This specimen belongs to a study of blood T cell repertoires in COVID-19. Background on the study: COVID-19 samples, acute and convalescent, were from the United States, Italy and Spain.

Some clones are missing from TCRdb's copy, which holds only in-frame ones; the method was immunoSEQ multiplex PCR. Among a few hundred thousand clones listed, roughly 80% were seen once. V lost 5 bases to trimming and J lost 0 bases, with 13 bases between them. CDR3 size: 15 residues. Germline CDR1 MNHEY, CDR2 SVGEGT. The receptor comes from a man aged 55 to 70 with acute or convalescent COVID-19. This sequence joins TRBV6-2 or TRBV6-3 and TRBJ1-1, with D tentatively TRBD1 (6 bases). Sequencing was carried out using peripheral blood. The CDR3 DNA reads as TGTGCCAGCAGTAGGGGTGGACAGCTGAACACTGAAGCTTTCTTT. It specifies CASSRGGQLNTEAFF.